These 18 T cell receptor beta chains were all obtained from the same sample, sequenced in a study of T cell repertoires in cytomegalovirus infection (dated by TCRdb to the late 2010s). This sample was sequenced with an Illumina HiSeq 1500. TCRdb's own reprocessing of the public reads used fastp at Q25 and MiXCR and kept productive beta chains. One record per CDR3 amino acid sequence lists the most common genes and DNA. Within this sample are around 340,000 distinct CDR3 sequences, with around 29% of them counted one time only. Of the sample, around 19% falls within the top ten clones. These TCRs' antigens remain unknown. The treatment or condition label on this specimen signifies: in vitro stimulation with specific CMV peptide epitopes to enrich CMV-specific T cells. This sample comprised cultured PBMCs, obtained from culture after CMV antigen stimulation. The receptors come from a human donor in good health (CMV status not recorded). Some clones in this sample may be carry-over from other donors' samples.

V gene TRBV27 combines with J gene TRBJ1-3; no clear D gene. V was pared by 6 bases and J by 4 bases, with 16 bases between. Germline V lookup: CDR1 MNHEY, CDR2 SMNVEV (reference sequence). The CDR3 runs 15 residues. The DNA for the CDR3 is TGTGCCAGCAGCTTTGGAGTAGGTGGAGGAAACACCATATATTTT. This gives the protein CASSFGVGGGNTIYF.

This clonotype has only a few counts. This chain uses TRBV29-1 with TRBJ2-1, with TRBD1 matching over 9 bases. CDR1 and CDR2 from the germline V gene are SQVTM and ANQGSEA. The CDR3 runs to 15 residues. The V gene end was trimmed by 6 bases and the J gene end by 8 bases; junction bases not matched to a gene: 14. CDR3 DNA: TGCAGCGTAGCTCCCCGAGGGACAGGGATCGATGAGCAGTTCTTC. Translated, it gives CSVAPRGTGIDEQFF.

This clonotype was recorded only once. The CDR3 DNA sequence: TGTGCCAGCTGGGGACAGGGCGACACCGGGGAGCTGTTTTTT. It translates to CASWGQGDTGELFF. The V and J genes are TRBV28 and TRBJ2-2; 9 bases map to TRBD1. Germline lookup yields CDR1 MDHEN and CDR2 SYDVKM. V gave up 8 bases and J gave up 3 bases; unmatched junction bases: 4. The CDR3 has 14 amino acids.

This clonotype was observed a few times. The CDR3 DNA reads TGTGCCAGTAAGGACAGGAGAGAAGCTTTCTTT. It yields the protein CASKDRREAFF. J is TRBJ1-1 and V is TRBV6-2 or TRBV6-3, with 7 bases matching TRBD1. The CDR3 consists of 11 residues. CDR1 is MNHEY, CDR2 SVGEGT, per germline. The trim removed 9 bases at V and 8 bases at J, leaving 6 bases unmatched.

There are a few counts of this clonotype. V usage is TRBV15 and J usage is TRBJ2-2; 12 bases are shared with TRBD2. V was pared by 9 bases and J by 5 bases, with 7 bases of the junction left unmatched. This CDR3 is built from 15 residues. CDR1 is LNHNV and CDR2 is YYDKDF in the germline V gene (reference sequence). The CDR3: CATGALAGGTGELFF. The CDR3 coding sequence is TGTGCCACGGGGGCCCTAGCGGGAGGGACCGGGGAGCTGTTTTTT. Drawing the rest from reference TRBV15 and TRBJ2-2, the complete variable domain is DAMVIQNPRYQVTQFGKPVTLSCSQTLNHNVMYWYQQKSSQAPKLLFHYYDKDFNNEADTPDNFQSRRPNTSFCFLDIRSPGLGDTAMYLCATGALAGGTGELFFGEGSRLTVL.

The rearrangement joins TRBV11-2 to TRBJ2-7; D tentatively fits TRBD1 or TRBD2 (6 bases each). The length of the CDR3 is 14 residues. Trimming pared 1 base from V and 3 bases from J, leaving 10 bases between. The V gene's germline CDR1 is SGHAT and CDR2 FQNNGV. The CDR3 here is CASSLGGANYEQYF. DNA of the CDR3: TGTGCCAGCAGCTTAGGGGGGGCCAACTACGAGCAGTACTTC.

The CDR3, as DNA: TGCGCCAGCAGCGCAGGGGGAACTGAAGCTTTCTTT. Translating gives CASSAGGTEAFF. The rearrangement uses TRBV10-2 and TRBJ1-1; TRBD1 aligns across 7 bases. The CDR3 sequence is 12 residues long. After removal of 6 bases from V and 5 bases from J, the junction contained 3 bases not matched to a gene. CDR1 is WSHSY, CDR2 SAAADI, per germline.

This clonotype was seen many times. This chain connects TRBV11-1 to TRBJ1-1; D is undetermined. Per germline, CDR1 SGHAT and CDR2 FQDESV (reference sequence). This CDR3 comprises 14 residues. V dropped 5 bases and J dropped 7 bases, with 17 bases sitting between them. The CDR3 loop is CASSRRTAQFEAFF. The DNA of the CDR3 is TGTGCCAGCAGCCGGAGGACGGCACAATTTGAAGCTTTCTTT.

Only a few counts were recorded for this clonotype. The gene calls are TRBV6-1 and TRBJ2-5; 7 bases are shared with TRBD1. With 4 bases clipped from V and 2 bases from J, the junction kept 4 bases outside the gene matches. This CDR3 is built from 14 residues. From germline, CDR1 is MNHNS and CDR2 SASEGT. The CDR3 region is CASSAGTAQETQYF. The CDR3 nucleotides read TGTGCCAGCAGTGCCGGGACAGCTCAAGAGACCCAGTACTTC.

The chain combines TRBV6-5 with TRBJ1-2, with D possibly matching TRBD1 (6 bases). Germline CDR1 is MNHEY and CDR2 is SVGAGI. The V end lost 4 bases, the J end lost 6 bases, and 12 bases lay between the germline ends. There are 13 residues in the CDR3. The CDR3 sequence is CASSFLGGNGYTF. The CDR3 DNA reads TGTGCCAGCAGTTTCTTGGGGGGCAATGGCTACACCTTC.

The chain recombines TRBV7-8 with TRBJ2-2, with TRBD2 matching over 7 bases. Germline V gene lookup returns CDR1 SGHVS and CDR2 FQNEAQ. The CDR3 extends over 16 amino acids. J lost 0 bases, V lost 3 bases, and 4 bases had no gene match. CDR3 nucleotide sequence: TGTGCCAGCAGCTTCTTTAGCGGGCCGAACACCGGGGAGCTGTTTTTT. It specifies CASSFFSGPNTGELFF. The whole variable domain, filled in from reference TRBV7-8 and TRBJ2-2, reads GAGVSQSPRYKVAKRGQDVALRCDPISGHVSLFWYQQALGQGPEFLTYFQNEAQLDKSGLPSDRFFAERPEGSVSTLKIQRTQQEDSAVYLCASSFFSGPNTGELFFGEGSRLTVL.

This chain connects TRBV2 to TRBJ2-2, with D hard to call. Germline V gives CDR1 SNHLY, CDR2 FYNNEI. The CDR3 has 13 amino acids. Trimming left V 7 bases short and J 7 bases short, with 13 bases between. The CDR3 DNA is TGTGCCAGCACCCCCACCAGAGACGGGGAGCTGTTTTTT. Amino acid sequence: CASTPTRDGELFF. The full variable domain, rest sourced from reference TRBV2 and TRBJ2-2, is EPEVTQTPSHQVTQMGQEVILRCVPISNHLYFYWYRQILGQKVEFLVSFYNNEISEKSEIFDDQFSVERPDGSNFTLKIRSTKLEDSAMYFCASTPTRDGELFFGEGSRLTVL.

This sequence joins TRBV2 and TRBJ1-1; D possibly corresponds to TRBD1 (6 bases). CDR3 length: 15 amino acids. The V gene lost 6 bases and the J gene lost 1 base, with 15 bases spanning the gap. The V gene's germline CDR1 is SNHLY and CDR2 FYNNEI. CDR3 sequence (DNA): TGTGCCAGCAGGTGGAGGGGAGGGGGGAACACTGAAGCTTTCTTT. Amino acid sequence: CASRWRGGGNTEAFF.

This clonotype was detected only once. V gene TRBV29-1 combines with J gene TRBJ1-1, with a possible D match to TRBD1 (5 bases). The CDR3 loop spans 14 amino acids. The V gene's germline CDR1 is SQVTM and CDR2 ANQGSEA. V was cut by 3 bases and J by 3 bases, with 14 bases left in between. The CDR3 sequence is CSVEWGTGDTEAFF. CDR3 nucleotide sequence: TGCAGCGTTGAGTGGGGGACGGGTGACACTGAAGCTTTCTTT.

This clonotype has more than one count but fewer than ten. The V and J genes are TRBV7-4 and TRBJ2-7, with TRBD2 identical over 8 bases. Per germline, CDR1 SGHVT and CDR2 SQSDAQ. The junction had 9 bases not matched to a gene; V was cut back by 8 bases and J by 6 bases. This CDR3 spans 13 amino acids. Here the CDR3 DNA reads TGTGCCAGCGGCCCTAGCGGGCCTGGCGAGCAGTACTTC. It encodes CASGPSGPGEQYF.

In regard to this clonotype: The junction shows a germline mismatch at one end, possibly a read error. Here the CDR3 DNA reads TGCAGTGCAAGAGCAGGGGGCAGGTCAGATACGCAGTATTTT. Its translation is CSARAGGRSDTQYF. The chain uses TRBV20-1 and TRBJ2-3; 8 nucleotides align to TRBD1. In germline, CDR1 is DFQATT, CDR2 SNEGSKA (reference sequence). This CDR3 has 14 residues.

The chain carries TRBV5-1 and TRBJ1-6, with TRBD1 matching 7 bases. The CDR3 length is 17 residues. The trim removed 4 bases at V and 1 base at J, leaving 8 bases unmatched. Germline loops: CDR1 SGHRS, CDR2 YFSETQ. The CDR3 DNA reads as TGCGCCAGCAGCCGTCCGACAGGGTCATCCTATAATTCACCCCTCCACTTT. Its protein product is CASSRPTGSSYNSPLHF. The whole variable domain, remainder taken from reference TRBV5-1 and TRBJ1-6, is KAGVTQTPRYLIKTRGQQVTLSCSPISGHRSVSWYQQTPGQGLQFLFEYFSETQRNKGNFPGRFSGRQFSNSRSEMNVSTLELGDSALYLCASSRPTGSSYNSPLHFGNGTRLTVT.

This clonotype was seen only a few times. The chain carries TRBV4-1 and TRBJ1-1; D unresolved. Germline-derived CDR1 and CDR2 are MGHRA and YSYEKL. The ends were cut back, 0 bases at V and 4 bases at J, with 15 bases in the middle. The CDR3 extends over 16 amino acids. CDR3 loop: CASSQEIGGLPTEAFF. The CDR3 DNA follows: TGCGCCAGCAGCCAAGAAATCGGAGGGCTCCCCACTGAAGCTTTCTTT.